The clone carrying this T cell receptor beta chain appeared a single time. Its target is unknown. The data stem from a study of CD8+CD57+ T cells in acquired aplastic anemia. Study-wide results and caveats: Patients and controls were not found to differ significantly in CD8+ Simpson's diversity.

Patients included in sequencing had previously demonstrated CD8+CD57+ cell expansion by flow cytometry. Every patient presented with severe acquired aplastic anemia. Among the patients, none had received any therapy at the time of blood sampling. Profiling that covered TCR beta VDJ and CDR3 relied on genomic DNA as its template. TCRdb passed the reads through MiXCR, listing each CDR3 protein once. The sample includes some 150,000 distinct CDR3 sequences, 65% to 75% seen only once; the top ten take around 45%. The TCR was taken from a human donor with aplastic anemia. The source material was sorted CD4+, CD8+, or CD8+CD57+ T cells (not recorded which) from PBMCs.

In nucleotides, the CDR3 is TGTGCCACCAGCAGAGGACAGGGTAACACAGATACGCAGTATTTT. Translation: CATSRGQGNTDTQYF. This rearrangement joins TRBV15 to TRBJ2-3; 7 bases are shared with TRBD1. The germline gives CDR1 LNHNV, CDR2 YYDKDF (reference sequence). This CDR3 contains 15 residues. V trimming: 1 base; J trimming: 2 bases; junction bases outside the gene matches: 3.